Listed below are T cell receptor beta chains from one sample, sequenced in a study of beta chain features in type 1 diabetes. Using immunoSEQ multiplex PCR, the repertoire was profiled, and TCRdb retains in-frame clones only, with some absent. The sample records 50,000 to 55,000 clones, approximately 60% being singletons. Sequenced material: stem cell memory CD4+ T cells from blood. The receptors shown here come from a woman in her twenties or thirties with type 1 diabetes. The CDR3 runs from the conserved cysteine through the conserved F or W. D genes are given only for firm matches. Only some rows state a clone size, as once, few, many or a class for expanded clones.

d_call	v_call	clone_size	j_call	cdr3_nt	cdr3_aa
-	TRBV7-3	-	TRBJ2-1	TGTGCCAGCACCTTACAGATCGCAGGAAACAATGAGCAGTTCTTC	CASTLQIAGNNEQFF
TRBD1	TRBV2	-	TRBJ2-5	TGTGCCAGCAGTGCTGGGACAGGGTATCTCGGGGAGACCCAGTACTTC	CASSAGTGYLGETQYF
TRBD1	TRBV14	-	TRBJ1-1	TGTGCCAGCAGCCAGCCCGGGACAGGGGCTGAAGCTTTCTTT	CASSQPGTGAEAFF
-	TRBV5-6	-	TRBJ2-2	TGTGCCAGCAGCTGGGCTACCGGGGAGCTGTTTTTT	CASSWATGELFF
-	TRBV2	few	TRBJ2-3	TGTGCCCAACAGGGACTATTCGACACAGATACGCAGTATTTT	CAQQGLFDTDTQYF
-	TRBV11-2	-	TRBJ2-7	TGTGCCAGCAGGATTCCGACAACCTACGAGCAGTACTTC	CASRIPTTYEQYF
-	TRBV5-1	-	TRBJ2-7	TGCGCCAGCAGCTTGGAACTGGGGCGACCAAATACCTACGAGCAGTACTTC	CASSLELGRPNTYEQYF
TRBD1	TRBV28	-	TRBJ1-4	TGTGCCAGCAGTTTACGGACAGGACTGTTTTTT	CASSLRTGLFF
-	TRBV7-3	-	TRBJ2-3	TGTGCCAGCAGCTTCCTCCGGGGGGATACGCAGTATTTT	CASSFLRGDTQYF
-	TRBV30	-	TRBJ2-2	TGTGCCTGGAGCGGGACTGGCGGGGAGCTGTTTTTT	CAWSGTGGELFF
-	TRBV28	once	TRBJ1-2	TGTGCCAGCAGAGGAGCGAACTATGGCTACACCTTC	CASRGANYGYTF
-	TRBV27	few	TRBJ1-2	TGTGCCAGCAGCCCGGTCGTAAGTTACTATGGCTACACCTTC	CASSPVVSYYGYTF
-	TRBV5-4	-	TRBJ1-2	TGTGCCAGCAGCTTCGCGGGGGCTGGGGCGGATATTTACGGCTACACCTTC	CASSFAGAGADIYGYTF
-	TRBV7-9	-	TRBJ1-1	TGTGCCAGCAGCTTAGATGGGGGGGGGACTGAAGCTTTCTTT	CASSLDGGGTEAFF
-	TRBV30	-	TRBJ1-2	TGTGCCTGGACGAGCGGGGGGGGTGGCTACACCTTC	CAWTSGGGGYTF
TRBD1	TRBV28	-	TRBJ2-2	TGTGCCAGCTTTCGACAGGGGAGAGGGGAGCTGTTTTTT	CASFRQGRGELFF
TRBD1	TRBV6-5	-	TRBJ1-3	TGTGCCAGCAGCCACGACAGGGGGCCTGGAAACACCATATATTTT	CASSHDRGPGNTIYF
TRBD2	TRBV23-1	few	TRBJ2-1	TGCGCCAGCAGTCCGGAGGGACTAGCGGGAGTATCCGACAATGAGCAGTTCTTC	CASSPEGLAGVSDNEQFF
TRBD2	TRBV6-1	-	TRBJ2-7	TGTGCCAGCAGTGAAGAAAGACTAGCGGGAGTCACCTTCTACGAGCAGTACTTC	CASSEERLAGVTFYEQYF
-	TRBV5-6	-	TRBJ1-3	TGTGCCAGCAGCTATACAGGGTTTGGCACAAACACCATATATTTT	CASSYTGFGTNTIYF
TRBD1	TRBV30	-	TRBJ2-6	TGTGCCTGGGGACGCAGGGGGTTCTCTGGGGCCAACGTCCTGACTTTC	CAWGRRGFSGANVLTF
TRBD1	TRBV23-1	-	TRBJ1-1	TGCGCCAGCAGTCACCCCCCACCGGGACAGGGGTTGCCTGAAGCTTTCTTT	CASSHPPPGQGLPEAFF
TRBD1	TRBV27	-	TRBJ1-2	TGTGCCAGCAGTTCGACAGGGAACTATGGCTACACCTTC	CASSSTGNYGYTF
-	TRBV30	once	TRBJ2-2	TGTGCCTGGAGTGGAGGCGGGGAGCTGTTTTTT	CAWSGGGELFF
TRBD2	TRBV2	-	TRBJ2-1	TGTGCCAGCTCCGGACTAGCGGAAAACAATGAGCAGTTCTTC	CASSGLAENNEQFF
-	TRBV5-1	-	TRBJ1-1	TGCGCCAGCAGCTTGGCCTGGGAGAGGAACACTGAAGCTTTCTTT	CASSLAWERNTEAFF
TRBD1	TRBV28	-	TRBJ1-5	TGTGCCAGCAGTAACAGGGGGAGGGGGAATCAGCCCCAGCATTTT	CASSNRGRGNQPQHF
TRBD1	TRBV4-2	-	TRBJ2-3	TGTGCCAGCAGCCAAGGAAGGGGGCAAGATACGCAGTATTTT	CASSQGRGQDTQYF
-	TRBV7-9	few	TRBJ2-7	TGTGCCAGCAGCTTAACAGTGGGCTACGAGCAGTACTTC	CASSLTVGYEQYF
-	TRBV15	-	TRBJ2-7	TGTGCCACCAGCAGAGATCGCCCCTTGAGCTCCTACGAGCAGTACTTC	CATSRDRPLSSYEQYF
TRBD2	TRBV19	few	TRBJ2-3	TGTGCCAGTAGTGTACTAGCGGGAGACCCCACAGATACGCAGTATTTT	CASSVLAGDPTDTQYF
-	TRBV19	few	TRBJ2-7	TGTGCCAGTAGTATACGACGGGGCTACGAGCAGTACTTC	CASSIRRGYEQYF
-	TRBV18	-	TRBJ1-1	TGTGCCAGCTCACCACAGGACTGGAACACTGAAGCTTTCTTT	CASSPQDWNTEAFF
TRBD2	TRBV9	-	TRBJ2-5	TGTGCCAGCAGCGCCAGGACTAGCGGGACTGGGAAGACCCAGTACTTC	CASSARTSGTGKTQYF
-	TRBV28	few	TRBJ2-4	TGTGCCAGCAGTCCAAGACAGTTAGCCAAAAACATTCAGTACTTC	CASSPRQLAKNIQYF
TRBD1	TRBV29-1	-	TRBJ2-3	TGCAGCGTTGAGGACAGGGTTCCAGATACGCAGTATTTT	CSVEDRVPDTQYF
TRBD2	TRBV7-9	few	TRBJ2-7	TGTGCCAGCAGCTTTGGGACTAGCGGGAGCTTCGACGAGCAGTACTTC	CASSFGTSGSFDEQYF
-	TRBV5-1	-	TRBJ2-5	TGCGCCAGCAGCTCGGGGGAGACAAAAGAGACCCAGTACTTC	CASSSGETKETQYF
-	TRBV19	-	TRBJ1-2	TGTGCCAGTAGTATCCCCAGTTTTAACTATGGCTACACCTTC	CASSIPSFNYGYTF
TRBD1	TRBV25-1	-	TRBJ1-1	TGTGCCAGCAGTGAATTCGCCGGAACAGGGGGCACTGAAGCTTTCTTT	CASSEFAGTGGTEAFF
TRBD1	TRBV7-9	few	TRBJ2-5	TGTGCCAGCAGCTTAGCGACAGGGGGCCAAGAGACCCAGTACTTC	CASSLATGGQETQYF
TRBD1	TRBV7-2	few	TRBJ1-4	TGTGCCAGCAGCCGACAGGGCACTAATGAAAAACTGTTTTTT	CASSRQGTNEKLFF
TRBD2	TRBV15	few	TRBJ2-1	TGTGCCACCAGCAGAGATCTGTTAGCGGGAGGAAATAATGAGCAGTTCTTC	CATSRDLLAGGNNEQFF
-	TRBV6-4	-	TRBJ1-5	TGTGCCAGCAGTGACGCGGACACAAATCAGCCCCAGCATTTT	CASSDADTNQPQHF